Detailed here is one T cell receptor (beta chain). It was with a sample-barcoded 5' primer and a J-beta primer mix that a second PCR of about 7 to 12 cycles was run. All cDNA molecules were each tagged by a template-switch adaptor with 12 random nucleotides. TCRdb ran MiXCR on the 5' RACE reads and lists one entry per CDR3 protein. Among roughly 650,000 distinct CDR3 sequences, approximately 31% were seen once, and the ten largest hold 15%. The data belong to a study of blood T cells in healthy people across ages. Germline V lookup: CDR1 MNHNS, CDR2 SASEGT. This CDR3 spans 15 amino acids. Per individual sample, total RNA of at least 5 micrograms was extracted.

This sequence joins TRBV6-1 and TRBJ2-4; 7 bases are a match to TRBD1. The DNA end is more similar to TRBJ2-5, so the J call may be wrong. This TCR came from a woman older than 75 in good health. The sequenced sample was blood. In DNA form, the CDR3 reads TGTGCCAGCAGTGCTTTCCCGGGACAGCAAGAGACCCAGTACTTC. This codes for CASSAFPGQQETQYF.